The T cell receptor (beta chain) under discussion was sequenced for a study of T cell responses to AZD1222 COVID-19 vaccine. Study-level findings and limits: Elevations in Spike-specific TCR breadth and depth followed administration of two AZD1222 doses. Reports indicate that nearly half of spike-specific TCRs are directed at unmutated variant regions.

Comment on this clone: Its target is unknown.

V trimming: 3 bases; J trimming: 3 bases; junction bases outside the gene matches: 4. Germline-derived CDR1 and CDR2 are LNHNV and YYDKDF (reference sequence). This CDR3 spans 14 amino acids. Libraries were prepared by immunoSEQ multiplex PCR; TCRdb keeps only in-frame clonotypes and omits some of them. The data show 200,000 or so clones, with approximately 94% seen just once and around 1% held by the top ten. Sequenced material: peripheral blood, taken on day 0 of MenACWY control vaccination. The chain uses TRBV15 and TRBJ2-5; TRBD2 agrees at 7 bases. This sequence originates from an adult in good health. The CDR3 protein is CATSSRLAKETQYF. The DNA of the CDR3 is TGTGCCACCAGCAGCCGACTAGCCAAAGAGACCCAGTACTTC.